These T cell receptor beta chains were read from a single sample in a study of cytotoxic CD8 clonotypes in ibrutinib-treated CLL. Sequenced by immunoSEQ multiplex PCR; TCRdb stores in-frame clones only, minus some. The sample includes hundreds of thousands of clones, roughly 85% of them seen just once. Sequencing was performed on PBMCs, taken before ibrutinib treatment. These receptors were taken from a human donor with chronic lymphocytic leukemia. CDR3s include the opening cysteine and the closing phenylalanine or tryptophan. The D gene is left open where the match is weak. Rows may omit the clone size; those that give it use once, few, many or a size class.

d_gene | j_gene | abundance | v_gene | CDR3aa | CDR3nt
. | TRBJ2-3 | . | TRBV7-9 | CASSLASWNWSIEADTQYF | TGTGCCAGCAGCTTAGCATCGTGGAATTGGTCTATAGAGGCAGATACGCAGTATTTT
. | TRBJ1-2 | few | TRBV20-1 | CSASLRQGYTF | TGCAGTGCTAGCCTGCGACAGGGCTACACCTTC
. | TRBJ1-1 | . | TRBV6-6 | CASSYSRYTEAFF | TGTGCCAGCAGTTACTCCAGATACACTGAAGCTTTCTTT
. | TRBJ2-7 | . | TRBV29-1 | CSVEEFPGTHEQYF | TGCAGCGTTGAAGAATTCCCAGGGACCCACGAGCAGTACTTC
TRBD2 | TRBJ2-7 | . | TRBV18 | CASSSTSGGYEQYF | TGTGCCAGCTCAAGTACTAGCGGGGGCTACGAGCAGTACTTC
TRBD2 | TRBJ2-1 | . | TRBV5-6 | CASSLARLAGGINEQFF | TGTGCCAGCAGCTTGGCCAGACTAGCGGGAGGAATTAATGAGCAGTTCTTC
TRBD2 | TRBJ2-7 | once | TRBV7-6 | CASSLGLAVTYEQYF | TGTGCCAGCAGTCTAGGACTAGCGGTAACCTACGAGCAGTACTTC
TRBD2 | TRBJ2-1 | . | TRBV4-3 | CASSQDRASGSSMHEQFF | TGCGCCAGCAGCCAAGATCGGGCTAGCGGGAGTAGTATGCATGAGCAGTTCTTC
TRBD1 | TRBJ1-1 | . | TRBV5-1 | CASSLETGGTEAFF | TGCGCCAGCAGCTTGGAGACAGGGGGCACTGAAGCTTTCTTT
TRBD2 | TRBJ2-2 | . | TRBV12-5 | CASGLRLAGAYTGELFF | TGTGCTAGTGGTTTAAGGCTAGCGGGAGCCTACACCGGGGAGCTGTTTTTT
. | TRBJ2-1 | . | TRBV5-1 | CASSRVKSSYNEQFF | TGCGCCAGCAGCCGGGTTAAGAGCTCCTACAATGAGCAGTTCTTC
. | TRBJ2-7 | . | TRBV11-2 | CASSSPSSYEQYF | TGTGCCAGCAGCTCCCCCTCCTCCTACGAGCAGTACTTC
. | TRBJ2-7 | . | TRBV27 | CATHTTYEQYF | TGTGCCACCCACACCACCTACGAGCAGTACTTC
TRBD2 | TRBJ2-7 | few | TRBV10-1 | CASSESGRTYEQYF | TGCGCCAGCAGCGAAAGCGGGAGGACGTACGAGCAGTACTTC
. | TRBJ2-7 | . | TRBV7-2 | CASSLGGGAYEQYF | TGTGCCAGCAGCTTAGGTGGAGGGGCCTACGAGCAGTACTTC
TRBD1 | TRBJ2-7 | . | TRBV6-6 | CASRSPGTGENEQYF | TGTGCCAGCAGATCTCCCGGGACAGGGGAGAACGAGCAGTACTTC
. | TRBJ1-2 | . | TRBV30 | CAWSDGTVDTF | TGTGCCTGGAGTGACGGGACGGTAGACACCTTC
. | TRBJ2-1 | . | TRBV5-1 | CASRAGPHEQFF | TGCGCCAGCAGAGCCGGGCCCCATGAGCAGTTCTTC
. | TRBJ2-7 | . | TRBV29-1 | CSVVKQASSYEQYF | TGCAGCGTTGTCAAACAGGCCAGCTCCTACGAGCAGTACTTC
. | TRBJ2-1 | . | TRBV19 | CASSIVDSNEQFF | TGTGCCAGTAGTATAGTAGACTCCAATGAGCAGTTCTTC
. | TRBJ1-1 | . | TRBV6-5 | CASIDGTEAFF | TGTGCCAGCATTGACGGAACTGAAGCTTTCTTT
TRBD1 | TRBJ1-2 | . | TRBV7-6 | CASSSQPGQRVGYTF | TGTGCCAGCAGCTCACAACCGGGACAGAGGGTTGGCTACACCTTC
TRBD1 | TRBJ2-7 | once | TRBV28 | CASAPTPGQTYEQYF | TGTGCCAGCGCACCTACCCCGGGACAGACCTACGAGCAGTACTTC
. | TRBJ1-5 | . | TRBV18 | CASSPAGRNQPQHF | TGTGCCAGCTCACCGGCCGGGAGAAATCAGCCCCAGCATTTT
TRBD2 | TRBJ2-1 | few | TRBV27 | CASTGGPGQFF | TGTGCCAGCACGGGAGGGCCTGGGCAGTTCTTC
. | TRBJ2-1 | . | TRBV4-2 | CASSQDGDLGQFF | TGTGCCAGCAGCCAAGATGGGGACCTAGGGCAGTTCTTC
TRBD1 | TRBJ1-1 | once | TRBV18 | CASRGQGKMNTEAFF | TGTGCCAGCCGGGGACAGGGTAAGATGAACACTGAAGCTTTCTTT
TRBD2 | TRBJ2-4 | . | TRBV27 | CASKAGLFQYF | TGTGCCAGCAAGGCGGGACTATTTCAGTACTTC
. | TRBJ2-3 | few | TRBV15 | CATSMIPDTQYF | TGTGCCACCAGCATGATCCCGGATACGCAGTATTTT
TRBD1 | TRBJ1-2 | . | TRBV2 | CASSEAGQFGYGYTF | TGTGCCAGCAGTGAAGCGGGACAGTTCGGTTATGGCTACACCTTC
TRBD1 | TRBJ2-7 | . | TRBV5-8 | CASSYRQGLYEQYF | TGTGCCAGCAGCTATAGACAGGGTCTCTACGAGCAGTACTTC
. | TRBJ2-1 | . | TRBV25-1 | CASSEFGEQFF | TGTGCCAGCAGTGAATTTGGTGAGCAGTTCTTC
. | TRBJ1-2 | . | TRBV7-9 | CASSPGARGYTF | TGTGCCAGCAGCCCGGGGGCGCGGGGCTACACCTTC
TRBD2 | TRBJ2-5 | . | TRBV4-1 | CASSPRSSSGRGETQYF | TGCGCCAGCAGCCCGCGGTCGTCTAGCGGGAGGGGGGAGACCCAGTACTTC
TRBD1 | TRBJ2-3 | . | TRBV19 | CASSAPDRVDTDTQYF | TGTGCCAGTAGTGCCCCGGACAGGGTGGACACAGATACGCAGTATTTT
. | TRBJ1-2 | . | TRBV25-1 | CASKDSLTTRGGYTF | TGTGCCAGCAAGGACAGCCTAACAACCCGGGGAGGCTACACCTTC
. | TRBJ2-7 | . | TRBV28 | CASSFSLEQYF | TGTGCCAGCAGTTTTTCCCTCGAGCAGTACTTC
TRBD2 | TRBJ2-1 | . | TRBV9 | CASSRAGVYEQFF | TGTGCCAGCAGCCGAGCGGGAGTGTATGAGCAGTTCTTC
. | TRBJ1-2 | . | TRBV7-3 | CASSLTDGYGYTF | TGTGCCAGCAGCTTAACGGACGGATATGGCTACACCTTC